This T cell receptor beta chain comes out of a study of Graves' ophthalmopathy and Graves' hyperthyroidism. Study results and caveats: Appearing in blood as well were most expanded thyroid clonotypes above 0.001 frequency.

Amplification targeted the TCR beta CDR3 regions, with RNA transcripts as the source material. Second-round multiplex PCR came after a first-round RT-PCR that employed HTBI primers. TCRdb re-called the multiplex PCR reads through MiXCR, storing one row per CDR3 protein. The repertoire holds about 550,000 distinct CDR3 sequences, with 39% as singletons. Note on this clonotype: The antigen is undetermined.

After removal of 3 bases from V and 5 bases from J, the junction contained 3 bases not matched to a gene. The CDR3 covers 14 residues. In germline, CDR1 is MNHNS, CDR2 SASEGT. The sequence was obtained from an adult man with Graves' hyperthyroidism. The chain recombines TRBV6-1 with TRBJ2-7, with 11 bases lining up with TRBD1. Sequencing input: peripheral blood or thyroid tissue (not recorded which). CDR3 loop: CASSDRDRGDEQYF. The CDR3 DNA reads TGTGCCAGCAGTGACCGGGACAGGGGGGACGAGCAGTACTTC.